The clone carrying this T cell receptor (beta chain) appeared a single time. This sample was taken from a study of blood T cell repertoires in COVID-19. TCRdb's table, derived via immunoSEQ multiplex PCR, lists solely in-frame clones and lacks some. The sample contains about 250,000 clones, about four fifths of which appear only once. This clonotype was obtained from an elderly man with acute or convalescent COVID-19. Sequenced material: peripheral blood.

CDR3 nucleotide sequence: TGTGCCAGCACCATGGGAGGGCAGCACTTCTACGAGCAGTACTTC. Translating gives CASTMGGQHFYEQYF. The rearrangement links TRBV5-4 to TRBJ2-7; the match to TRBD2 covers 7 bases. With V trimmed by 6 bases and J by 3 bases, 12 bases remained unmatched. CDR1 SGHNT and CDR2 YYREEE come from the germline V gene (reference sequence). The CDR3 consists of 15 residues.